These T cell receptor beta chains were read from a single sample in a study of blood T cell repertoires in COVID-19. Here immunoSEQ multiplex PCR was the method, and the copy in TCRdb shows in-frame clones only, minus some. This table holds some 300,000 clones, around 88% found once. Sequencing was done on a sample of peripheral blood. Receptor source: a woman aged 25 to 39 who had recovered from COVID-19. Both conserved end residues are trimmed from each CDR3. Fields, in order: CDR3 length, clone size, V gene, CDR3 protein. Where a row states a size, it is once, few, many or the class of an expanded clone; other rows omit it.

>11|NA|TRBV2
ASSPTGFTEAF
>12|NA|TRBV6-5
ASSPPGVGHEQY
>13|NA|TRBV28
ASSLWGSQAYGYT
>12|NA|TRBV6-4
ASSEQGLNSPLH
>11|NA|TRBV7-9
ASSLKAETEKY
>13|NA|TRBV4-2
ASSQDPQGATEAF
>13|NA|TRBV6-4
ASSDNSVGANVLT
>13|NA|TRBV19
ASSMGAGDRYEQY
>11|NA|TRBV7-9
ASNQQGPDTQY
>10|NA|TRBV30
AWMGGRTEAF
>13|many|TRBV19
ASSISGTGGTEAF
>14|NA|TRBV3-1/TRBV3-2
ASSRGQRLLQETQY
>15|NA|TRBV18
ASSPNRTLSGANVLT
>12|NA|TRBV24-1
ATSDLADRAGAF
>13|NA|TRBV28
ASNSGGTISYEQY
>15|NA|TRBV4-3
ASSQRSGGGPYNEQF
>14|NA|TRBV9
ASSVDGTSQGETQY
>13|NA|TRBV6-2/TRBV6-3
ASSPRGAQGGTQY
>12|NA|TRBV7-3
ASSLAGTYNEQF